This T cell receptor beta chain was captured by sequencing in a study of monozygotic twins with inflammatory bowel disease. In germline, CDR1 is LNHDA, CDR2 SQIVND (reference sequence). The CDR3 covers 13 residues. TCRdb processed the 5' RACE reads again and assigns one entry to each CDR3 protein, with no DNA. The sample spans roughly 120,000 distinct CDR3 sequences; the ten largest clones claim approximately 13%. V gene TRBV19 combines with J gene TRBJ1-1; as DNA is missing, the TRBD1 call by TCRdb cannot be tested. The TCR sequence derives from a human donor with ulcerative colitis or Crohn's disease, or a healthy co-twin of an affected twin (not recorded which). The sequencing input was blood. The CDR3 protein is CASSMGDPLEAFF.